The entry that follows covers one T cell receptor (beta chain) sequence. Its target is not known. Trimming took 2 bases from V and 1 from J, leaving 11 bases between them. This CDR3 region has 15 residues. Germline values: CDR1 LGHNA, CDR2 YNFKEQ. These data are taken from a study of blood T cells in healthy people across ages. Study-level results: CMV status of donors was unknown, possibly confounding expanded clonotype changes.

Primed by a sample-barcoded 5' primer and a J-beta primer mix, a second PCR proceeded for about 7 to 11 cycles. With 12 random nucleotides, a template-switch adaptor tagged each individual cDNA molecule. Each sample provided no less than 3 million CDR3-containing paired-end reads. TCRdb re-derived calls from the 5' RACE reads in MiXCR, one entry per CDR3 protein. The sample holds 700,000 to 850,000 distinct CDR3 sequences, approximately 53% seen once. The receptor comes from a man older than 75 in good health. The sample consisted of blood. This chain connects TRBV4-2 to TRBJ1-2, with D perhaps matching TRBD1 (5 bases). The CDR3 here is CASSQWDESNYGYTF. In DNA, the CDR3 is TGTGCCAGCAGCCAATGGGACGAGAGTAACTATGGCTACACCTTC.